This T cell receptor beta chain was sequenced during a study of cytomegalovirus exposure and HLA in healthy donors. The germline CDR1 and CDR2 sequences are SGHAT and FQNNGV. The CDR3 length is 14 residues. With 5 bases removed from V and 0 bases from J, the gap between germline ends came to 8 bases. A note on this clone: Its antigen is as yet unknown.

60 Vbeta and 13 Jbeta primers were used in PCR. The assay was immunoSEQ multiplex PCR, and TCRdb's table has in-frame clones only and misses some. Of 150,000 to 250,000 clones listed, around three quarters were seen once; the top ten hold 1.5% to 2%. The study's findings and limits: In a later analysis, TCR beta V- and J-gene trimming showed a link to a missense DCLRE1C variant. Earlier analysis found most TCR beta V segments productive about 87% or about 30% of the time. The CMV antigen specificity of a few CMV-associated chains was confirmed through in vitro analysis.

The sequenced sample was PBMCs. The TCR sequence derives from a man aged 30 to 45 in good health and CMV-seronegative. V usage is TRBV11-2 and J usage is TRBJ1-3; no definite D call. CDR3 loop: CASSGGSSGNTIYF. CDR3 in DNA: TGTGCCAGCAGCGGCGGAAGCTCTGGAAACACCATATATTTT.